This record concerns one T cell receptor (beta chain) sequence. The data derive from a study of memory CD4+ T cells and cytomegalovirus serostatus. Study-wide background: This sample comes from healthy Belgian adults, several CMV seropositive, approximately 22 seronegative.

Single viable CD3+CD4+CD8-CD45RO+ cells were sorted as the memory CD4+ T cells. Original processing methods: After removing out-of-frame reads, over 2 million distinct TCRbeta sequences remained. Libraries were prepared by immunoSEQ multiplex PCR; TCRdb keeps only in-frame clonotypes and omits some of them. V and J calls and clone size are as listed in that table; D and trimming were resolved from the DNA. The sample yields some 57,000 clones, 65% to 80% seen once. Sequencing was carried out using memory CD4+ T cells from blood. This sequence was found in an adult in good health and CMV-seronegative.

The CDR3 nucleotides read TGTGCCAGCGGCGGGACAGCGGGCGGGGAGCTGTTTTTT. The encoded protein is CASGGTAGGELFF. The chain employs TRBV28 and TRBJ2-2; perhaps TRBD1 as D (7 bases). This CDR3 comprises 13 residues. The germline V and J ends were trimmed by 8 bases and 7 bases, with 14 bases remaining between them. The germline V gene encodes CDR1 MDHEN and CDR2 SYDVKM. Full variable domain (missing parts from reference TRBV28 and TRBJ2-2): DVKVTQSSRYLVKRTGEKVFLECVQDMDHENMFWYRQDPGLGLRLIYFSYDVKMKEKGDIPEGYSVSREKKERFSLILESASTNQTSMYLCASGGTAGGELFFGEGSRLTVL.